The 12 T cell receptor beta chains below all came from one sample that was sequenced in a study of cytomegalovirus exposure and HLA in healthy donors. The primer mix had 60 Vbeta and 13 Jbeta primers. TCRdb's copy holds only in-frame clones and misses some; the assay was immunoSEQ multiplex PCR. This sample has 200,000 or so clones, with more than 80% found just once. The sequencing sample was made of PBMCs. The receptors stem from a woman between 50 and 59 years old in good health and CMV-seropositive.

This clone was observed a handful of times. The chain recombines TRBV29-1 with TRBJ1-2; perhaps TRBD1 as D (5 bases). The V and J ends lost 5 bases and 4 bases respectively, with 17 bases between them. The CDR3 covers 14 residues. Germline-derived CDR1 and CDR2 are SQVTM and ANQGSEA. The DNA of the CDR3 is TGCAGCGTTTTTACAACTGGGAGGGGCTATGGCTACACCTTC. Residues: CSVFTTGRGYGYTF.

This clone was found once. This CDR3 reads CAWSVQDRGLHSGANVLTF. DNA for the CDR3: TGTGCCTGGAGTGTACAGGACAGGGGGCTTCACTCTGGGGCCAACGTCCTGACTTTC. J is TRBJ2-6 and V is TRBV30, with 11 bases identical to TRBD1. This CDR3 comprises 19 residues. V was pared by 0 bases and J by 0 bases, with 7 bases of the junction left unmatched. The germline CDR1 and CDR2 sequences are GTSNPN and SVGIG (reference sequence). The full variable domain, rest sourced from reference TRBV30 and TRBJ2-6, is SQTIHQWPATLVQPVGSPLSLECTVEGTSNPNLYWYRQAAGRGLQLLFYSVGIGQISSEVPQNLSASRPQDRQFILSSKKLLLSDSGFYLCAWSVQDRGLHSGANVLTFGAGSRLTVL.

The V and J genes are TRBV27 and TRBJ2-5; D call uncertain. The V gene's germline CDR1 is MNHEY and CDR2 SMNVEV (reference sequence). Deletions cut 2 bases from V and 7 bases from J, with 14 bases between. This CDR3 has 14 amino acids. The CDR3 bases are TGTGCCAGCAGTTTAGGGCAGACACCCCTGACCCAGTACTTC. It encodes CASSLGQTPLTQYF.

This clone was detected a few times. J is TRBJ2-5 and V is TRBV5-4; a possible D gene is TRBD2 (6 bases). CDR1 is SGHNT and CDR2 is YYREEE in the germline V gene (reference sequence). CDR3 length: 13 amino acids. CDR3 sequence: CATGMGGGETQYF. In DNA form, the CDR3 reads TGTGCTACCGGTATGGGGGGTGGAGAGACCCAGTACTTC.

V gene TRBV6-6 combines with J gene TRBJ2-5, with 7 bases identical to TRBD2. Trimming took 5 bases from V and 13 from J; bases not matched to a gene: 10. The CDR3 runs 12 residues. The germline V gene encodes CDR1 MNHNY and CDR2 SVGAGI (reference sequence). Written as DNA, the CDR3 is TGTGCCAGCAGTCCCGGTGCCAGCGGGGTGTACTTC. It translates to CASSPGASGVYF.

The V gene is TRBV5-6, the J gene TRBJ2-2; the D gene is possibly TRBD2 (7 bases). Germline-derived CDR1 and CDR2 are SGHDT and YYEEEE. V dropped 0 bases and J dropped 7 bases, with 16 bases sitting between them. CDR3 size: 16 residues. The CDR3 nucleotides are TGTGCCAGCAGCTTGGCCCAAGGGGGGGCAGGCGGGGAGCTGTTTTTT. Translated, it gives CASSLAQGGAGGELFF.

The chain employs TRBV27 and TRBJ1-5; TRBD1 matches 7 bases. Germline V gene data show CDR1 as MNHEY and CDR2 as SMNVEV (reference sequence). The J segment lost 2 bases and the V segment lost 5 bases, leaving 3 bases of the junction unmatched. This CDR3 comprises 14 residues. DNA for the CDR3: TGTGCCAGCAGTAGAGGACAGGGCAATCAGCCCCAGCATTTT. It translates to CASSRGQGNQPQHF.

The chain is built from TRBV18 and TRBJ2-7, with 7 nucleotides matching TRBD2. V was clipped by 3 bases and J by 0 bases; unmatched bases: 2. The CDR3 is made up of 14 amino acids. Germline values: CDR1 KGHSH, CDR2 LQKENI. CDR3 residues: CASSPGGASYEQYF. The CDR3 DNA is TGTGCCAGCTCACCGGGAGGGGCCTCCTACGAGCAGTACTTC. The variable domain in full, with the rest retrieved from reference TRBV18 and TRBJ2-7, is NAGVMQNPRHLVRRRGQEARLRCSPMKGHSHVYWYRQLPEEGLKFMVYLQKENIIDESGMPKERFSAEFPKEGPSILRIQQVVRGDSAAYFCASSPGGASYEQYFGPGTRLTVT.

The V and J genes are TRBV6-5 and TRBJ2-7; D is possibly TRBD1 (6 bases). This CDR3 is built from 14 residues. Trimming shortened V by 3 bases and J by 0 bases, and 9 bases separated the two germline ends. The germline gives CDR1 MNHEY, CDR2 SVGAGI. The CDR3, as DNA: TGTGCCAGCAGTTATGAGGGGGACTCCTACGAGCAGTACTTC. Translation: CASSYEGDSYEQYF.

The genes are TRBV23-1 and TRBJ2-5, with 7 bases fitting TRBD1. TRBV23-1 is identified as an open reading frame with a role that is uncertain. The V gene end was trimmed by 4 bases and the J gene end by 1 base; junction bases not matched to a gene: 6. The CDR3 is 15 amino acids. CDR3 sequence (DNA): TGCGCCAGCAGTCCTGGGACAGCGAGCCAAGAGACCCAGTACTTC. This translates into CASSPGTASQETQYF.

The chain has TRBV5-5 and TRBJ1-5, with unresolved D. This CDR3 has 15 residues. Germline CDR1 reads SGHKS; CDR2 reads YYEKEE (reference sequence). The ends were cut back, 4 bases at V and 6 bases at J, with 17 bases in the middle. The CDR3 reads CASSRTDPTGQPQHF. The CDR3 DNA reads as TGTGCCAGCAGCAGAACCGACCCAACGGGTCAGCCCCAGCATTTT. Based on the CDR3 plus reference TRBV5-5 and TRBJ1-5, the full variable domain is DAGVTQSPTHLIKTRGQQVTLRCSPISGHKSVSWYQQVLGQGPQFIFQYYEKEERGRGNFPDRFSARQFPNYSSELNVNALLLGDSALYLCASSRTDPTGQPQHFGDGTRLSIL.

The V call is TRBV29-1, the J call TRBJ1-1, with 7 nucleotides matching TRBD1. Losses at the gene ends were 6 bases for V and 2 bases for J; bases not matched to a gene: 6. This CDR3 has 13 amino acids. In germline, CDR1 is SQVTM, CDR2 ANQGSEA. The CDR3 DNA reads TGCAGCGTCTTACAGGGGAAAAACACTGAAGCTTTCTTT. It yields the protein CSVLQGKNTEAFF.